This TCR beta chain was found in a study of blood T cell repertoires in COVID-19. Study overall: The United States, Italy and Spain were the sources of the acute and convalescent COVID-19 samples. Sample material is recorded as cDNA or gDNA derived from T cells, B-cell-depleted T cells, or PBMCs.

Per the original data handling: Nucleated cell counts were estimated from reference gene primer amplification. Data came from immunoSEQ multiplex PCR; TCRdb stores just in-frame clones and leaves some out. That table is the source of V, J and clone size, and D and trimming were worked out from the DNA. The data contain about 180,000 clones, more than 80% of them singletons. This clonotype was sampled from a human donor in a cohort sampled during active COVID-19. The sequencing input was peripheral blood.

The CDR3 region has the DNA TGTGCCAGTAGTCTTGGGACAGACTATGGCTACACCTTC. This codes for CASSLGTDYGYTF. This chain uses TRBV19 with TRBJ1-2, with 7 bases lining up with TRBD1. The CDR3 is 13 residues long. The J segment lost 3 bases and the V segment lost 5 bases, leaving 3 bases of the junction unmatched. The V gene's germline CDR1 is LNHDA and CDR2 SQIVND (reference sequence).